The 2 T cell receptor beta chains listed next were all sequenced from one sample in a study of T-cell memory formation after mild COVID-19. TCRdb reanalysed the 5' RACE reads using MiXCR and keeps one entry per CDR3 protein. Of approximately 500,000 distinct CDR3 sequences listed, around a quarter are singletons. Specimen: PBMCs or a T cell subset sorted from them (not recorded which). The receptors stem from an adult woman who had mild COVID-19 (a few samples of this study predate the infection). Cell type and time point are not known.

The rearrangement links TRBV7-2 to TRBJ2-6; no reliable D call. The CDR3 contains 15 residues. Trimming shortened V by 6 bases and J by 4 bases, and 13 bases separated the two germline ends. Germline-derived CDR1 and CDR2 are SGHTA and FQGNSA. The CDR3 sequence: CASSYGSAGANVLTF. DNA of the CDR3: TGTGCCAGCAGTTACGGCTCGGCCGGGGCCAACGTCCTGACTTTC.

The chain carries TRBV24-1 and TRBJ2-3; D might be TRBD2 (6 bases). The germline V and J ends were trimmed by 4 bases and 4 bases, with 23 bases remaining between them. Germline V gene lookup returns CDR1 KGHDR and CDR2 SFDVKD. The CDR3 is made up of 18 amino acids. CDR3 nucleotides: TGTGCCACCAGTGAGTCCCCTAGTTGGCGGGGTAACGCAGATACGCAGTATTTT. Amino acids: CATSESPSWRGNADTQYF.